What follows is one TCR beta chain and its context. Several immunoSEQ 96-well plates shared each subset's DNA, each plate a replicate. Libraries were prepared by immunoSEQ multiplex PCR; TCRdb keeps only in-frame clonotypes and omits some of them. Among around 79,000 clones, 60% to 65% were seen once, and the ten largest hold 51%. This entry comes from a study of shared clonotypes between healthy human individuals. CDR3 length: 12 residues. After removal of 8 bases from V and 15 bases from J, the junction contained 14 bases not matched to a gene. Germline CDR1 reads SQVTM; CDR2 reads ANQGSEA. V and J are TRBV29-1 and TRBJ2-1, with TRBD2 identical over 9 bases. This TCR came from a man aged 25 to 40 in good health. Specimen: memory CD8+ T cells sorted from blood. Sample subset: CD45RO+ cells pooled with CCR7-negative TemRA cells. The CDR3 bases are TGCAGCACCCATAGCGGGAGTGACGAAAGGTTCTTC. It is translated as CSTHSGSDERFF.